The 17 T cell receptor beta chains below come from one sample, sequenced in a study of cytomegalovirus exposure and HLA in healthy donors. The PCR contained 60 Vbeta and 13 Jbeta primers. Repertoires were generated with immunoSEQ multiplex PCR, while TCRdb's copy carries only in-frame clones and drops some. The table shows some 180,000 clones, with about 77% occurring only once. The sequenced sample was PBMCs. The receptors come from a woman aged 25 to 39 in good health and CMV-seropositive.

J is TRBJ1-5 and V is TRBV19; 8 positions agree with TRBD1. Trimming removed 7 bases from V and 3 bases from J; junction bases left unmatched: 5. This CDR3 contains 14 residues. Per germline, CDR1 LNHDA and CDR2 SQIVND (reference sequence). CDR3 coding DNA: TGTGCCAGTACAAGGACAGGGCTCAATCAGCCCCAGCATTTT. Its protein product is CASTRTGLNQPQHF.

Worth noting for this clone: At one end the junction does not follow the germline gene, possibly because of a read error. The V gene is TRBV9, the J gene TRBJ2-5; D possibly corresponds to TRBD2 (7 bases). The CDR3 length is 15 residues. In germline, CDR1 is SGDLS, CDR2 YYNGEE. CDR3 loop: CARSSGGPLKETQYF. CDR3 nucleotides: TGTGCCCGCAGCTCGGGGGGCCCCTTGAAAGAGACCCAGTACTTC.

This clone was picked up one time. The chain employs TRBV11-3 and TRBJ2-2; D is uncertain. The V and J ends lost 2 bases and 0 bases respectively, with 4 bases between them. This CDR3 is 14 amino acids long. Per the germline V gene, CDR1 is SGHNT and CDR2 is YENEEA. The CDR3 here is CASSLTSNTGELFF. CDR3 bases: TGTGCCAGCAGCTTAACTTCGAACACCGGGGAGCTGTTTTTT.

This rearrangement joins TRBV2 to TRBJ2-1; D is uncertain. Germline V gene lookup returns CDR1 SNHLY and CDR2 FYNNEI. The CDR3 sequence is 12 residues long. Deletions cut 7 bases from V and 5 bases from J, with 9 bases between. The CDR3 DNA sequence: TGTGCCAGCACCACAGCCCACAATGAGCAGTTCTTC. Amino acid sequence: CASTTAHNEQFF.

The rearrangement links TRBV7-2 to TRBJ2-2; TRBD2 is a possible D gene (7 bases). The CDR3 length is 16 residues. Germline values: CDR1 SGHTA, CDR2 FQGNSA. The V and J ends lost 0 bases and 7 bases respectively, with 15 bases between them. In DNA form, the CDR3 reads TGTGCCAGCAGCTTAGCGGTGGGGGGGCTAGGCGGGGAGCTGTTTTTT. Protein: CASSLAVGGLGGELFF.

The V and J genes are TRBV7-2 and TRBJ1-5; 8 nucleotides align to TRBD1. Germline V gene data show CDR1 as SGHTA and CDR2 as FQGNSA. The CDR3 runs 14 residues. The V and J ends lost 5 bases and 7 bases, in that order; junction bases with no gene match: 7. CDR3: CASSQGQASQPQHF. CDR3 sequence (DNA): TGTGCCAGCAGCCAGGGACAGGCTTCACAGCCCCAGCATTTT.

The chain carries TRBV4-1 and TRBJ2-1, with 10 positions matching TRBD2. The CDR3 covers 15 residues. Per germline, CDR1 MGHRA and CDR2 YSYEKL. With 5 bases clipped from V and 2 bases from J, the junction kept 3 bases outside the gene matches. CDR3 DNA sequence: TGCGCCAGCAGCGTTACTAGCGGGACCTACAATGAGCAGTTCTTC. Its translation is CASSVTSGTYNEQFF.

The J gene is TRBJ1-2, the V gene TRBV11-3; 9 bases agree with TRBD1. The V segment lost 5 bases and the J segment 4 bases; nucleotides outside the gene matches: 8. The germline V gene encodes CDR1 SGHNT and CDR2 YENEEA. The CDR3 spans 15 residues. The CDR3 DNA follows: TGTGCCAGCAGCGGAGACAGGGGGAGACCCTATGGCTACACCTTC. It encodes CASSGDRGRPYGYTF.

A single count supports this clone. The chain is built from TRBV10-1 and TRBJ2-1; D may be TRBD2 (5 bases). This CDR3 region has 11 residues. Germline lookup yields CDR1 WNHNN and CDR2 SYGVQD (reference sequence). For the CDR3, the DNA is TGCGCAACCGCCGCGGGCAATGAGCAGTTCTTC. The encoded protein is CATAAGNEQFF.

V is TRBV7-2 and J is TRBJ2-2, with 7 bases identical to TRBD1. The ends lost 3 bases at V and 5 bases at J; junction bases unmatched: 15. This CDR3 region has 18 residues. Germline-derived CDR1 and CDR2 are SGHTA and FQGNSA. The CDR3 is CASSFFVYPGGRTGELFF. The CDR3 bases are TGTGCCAGCAGCTTTTTCGTTTATCCAGGGGGACGAACCGGGGAGCTGTTTTTT.

This clone occurred a few times. This CDR3 is CASSEGGSGANVLTF. CDR3 nucleotides: TGCGCCAGCAGTGAAGGGGGCTCCGGGGCCAACGTCCTGACTTTC. V gene TRBV10-1 combines with J gene TRBJ2-6; 7 bases are shared with TRBD1. The CDR3 spans 15 residues. The germline V gene has CDR1 WNHNN and CDR2 SYGVQD (reference sequence). The junction had 3 bases not matched to a gene; V was cut back by 3 bases and J by 4 bases.

This chain connects TRBV29-1 to TRBJ1-3, with 7 nucleotides matching TRBD1. V shed 6 bases and J 4 bases; nucleotides not matched to a gene: 6. From germline, CDR1 is SQVTM and CDR2 ANQGSEA. The CDR3 runs 13 residues. DNA of the CDR3: TGCAGCGTATCGACAGGGACCGGAAACACCATATATTTT. It encodes CSVSTGTGNTIYF.

The count of this clone is one. The chain uses TRBV11-3 and TRBJ2-7; a weak D match, TRBD1 (6 bases). Looked up from germline, CDR1 is SGHNT and CDR2 is YENEEA. CDR3 length: 14 residues. V was cut by 5 bases and J by 6 bases, with 17 bases left in between. The CDR3 protein is CASSRTPTGREQYF. The CDR3 nucleotides read TGTGCCAGCAGCCGCACCCCGACAGGCCGCGAGCAGTACTTC.

The chain is built from TRBV7-6 and TRBJ1-1, with D unresolved. Trimming removed 5 bases at V and 1 base at J, with 8 bases between. Germline values: CDR1 SGHVS, CDR2 FNYEAQ. The CDR3 spans 13 residues. The CDR3 DNA reads as TGTGCCAGCAGCGCAACATCGAACACTGAAGCTTTCTTT. It translates to CASSATSNTEAFF.

The V and J genes are TRBV2 and TRBJ1-2; tentatively, D is TRBD1 (6 bases). Germline-derived CDR1 and CDR2 are SNHLY and FYNNEI. The CDR3 length is 16 residues. V was cut by 3 bases and J by 8 bases, with 22 bases left in between. The DNA of the CDR3 is TGTGCCAGCAGTGAGGGTCTCGGGGGGCTGTCCTGGGGCTACACCTTC. This codes for CASSEGLGGLSWGYTF.

The V call is TRBV28, the J call TRBJ2-5; D might be TRBD1 (7 bases). Germline V gene lookup returns CDR1 MDHEN and CDR2 SYDVKM. Trimming removed 5 bases at V and 2 bases at J, with 15 bases between. The CDR3 extends over 15 amino acids. In DNA, the CDR3 is TGTGCCAGCAGTGCTGCAGGGGGGTGGCAAGAGACCCAGTACTTC. Protein product: CASSAAGGWQETQYF.

This rearrangement joins TRBV27 to TRBJ2-7; D not certain. This CDR3 region has 13 residues. Germline CDR1 MNHEY, CDR2 SMNVEV (reference sequence). The ends were cut back, 5 bases at V and 2 bases at J, with 10 bases in the middle. CDR3 coding DNA: TGTGCCAGCAGTCTCACATTAACCTACGAGCAGTACTTC. Translated: CASSLTLTYEQYF.